A selection of T cell receptor beta chains follows, all from one sample in a study of T cell repertoires in cytomegalovirus infection. Which antigens these TCRs recognize remains unknown. TCRdb re-derived calls from the reads in MiXCR, one entry per CDR3 protein. The sample includes about 920,000 distinct CDR3 sequences, less than 35% of them seen just once. The material was cultured CD8+ T cells from PBMCs, obtained from culture after CMV antigen stimulation. The origin of the receptors is a human donor in good health (CMV status not recorded). Some clones in this sample may be carry-over from other donors' samples. Both conserved end residues are part of each CDR3. The D gene is left open where the match is weak. For some rows the clone size is stated as once, few or many, or as a class when expanded; others skip it.

V	J	size	D	CDR3	DNA
TRBV6-5	TRBJ2-7	few	NA	CASSYGQGSYEQYF	TGTGCCAGCAGTTACGGTCAGGGGTCCTACGAGCAGTACTTC
TRBV27	TRBJ2-2	NA	NA	CASKPGGTGELFF	TGTGCCAGCAAACCCGGGGGCACCGGGGAGCTGTTTTTT
TRBV6-5	TRBJ1-2	NA	NA	CASSYDSNYGYTF	TGTGCCAGCAGTTACGACAGTAACTATGGCTACACCTTC
TRBV7-9	TRBJ1-1	NA	NA	CASRPTEGWNTEAFF	TGTGCCAGCAGACCCACGGAGGGATGGAACACTGAAGCTTTCTTT
TRBV6-1	TRBJ1-2	few	NA	CASREGLDGYTF	TGTGCCAGCAGAGAGGGGCTGGATGGCTACACCTTC
TRBV27	TRBJ2-3	NA	TRBD2	CASRRGGFDTQYF	TGTGCCAGCAGGCGGGGGGGCTTTGATACGCAGTATTTT
TRBV4-2	TRBJ1-1	few	NA	CASSQEGTGTEAFF	TGTGCCAGCAGCCAAGAAGGGACCGGCACTGAAGCTTTCTTT
TRBV7-6	TRBJ1-2	few	TRBD1	CASRFPRTGNNYGYTF	TGTGCCAGCAGGTTTCCTCGGACAGGGAATAACTATGGCTACACCTTC
TRBV29-1	TRBJ1-1	NA	TRBD1	CSVAFQGGTEAFF	TGCAGCGTGGCTTTTCAGGGGGGCACTGAAGCTTTCTTT
TRBV6-1	TRBJ2-6	NA	NA	CASSERRVGGSGANVLTF	TGTGCCAGCAGTGAACGGAGGGTGGGGGGATCTGGGGCCAACGTCCTGACTTTC
TRBV6-1	TRBJ2-1	few	NA	CASSPGLYDEQFF	TGTGCCAGCAGCCCCGGACTCTACGATGAGCAGTTCTTC
TRBV7-6	TRBJ1-5	few	NA	CASSDGNSNQPQHF	TGTGCCAGCAGCGACGGTAATAGCAATCAGCCCCAGCATTTT
TRBV6-2/TRBV6-3	TRBJ2-1	NA	TRBD2	CASSYPTSGGANDEQFF	TGTGCCAGCAGTTACCCTACTAGCGGGGGGGCCAACGATGAGCAGTTCTTC
TRBV27	TRBJ2-1	NA	TRBD2	CASSLLIAGGSYDEQFF	TGTGCCAGCAGTTTATTAATAGCGGGGGGCTCCTACGATGAGCAGTTCTTC
TRBV7-9	TRBJ1-5	few	NA	CASSLGDGPQHF	TGTGCCAGCAGCCTGGGGGATGGGCCCCAGCATTTT
TRBV7-6	TRBJ2-3	few	NA	CASSLGQSLSDTQYF	TGTGCCAGCAGCTTAGGACAAAGTCTCAGTGATACGCAGTATTTT
TRBV7-2	TRBJ1-5	many	NA	CASSFYVGVYNQPQHF	TGTGCCAGCAGCTTCTATGTGGGGGTCTACAATCAGCCCCAGCATTTT